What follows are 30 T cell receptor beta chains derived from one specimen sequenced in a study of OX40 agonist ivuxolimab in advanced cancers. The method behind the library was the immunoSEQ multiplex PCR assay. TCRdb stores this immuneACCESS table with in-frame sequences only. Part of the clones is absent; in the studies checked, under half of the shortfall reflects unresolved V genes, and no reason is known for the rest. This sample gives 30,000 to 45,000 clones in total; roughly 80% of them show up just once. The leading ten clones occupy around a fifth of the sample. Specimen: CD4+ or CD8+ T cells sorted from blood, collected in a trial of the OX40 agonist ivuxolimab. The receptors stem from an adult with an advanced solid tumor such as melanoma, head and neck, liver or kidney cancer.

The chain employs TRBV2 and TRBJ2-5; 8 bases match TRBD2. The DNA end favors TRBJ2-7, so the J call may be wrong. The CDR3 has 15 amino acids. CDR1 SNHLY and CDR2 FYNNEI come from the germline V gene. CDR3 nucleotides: TGTGCCAGCAGTTATAGACTAGCGACAATCTACGAGCAGTACTTC. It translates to CASSYRLATIYEQYF.

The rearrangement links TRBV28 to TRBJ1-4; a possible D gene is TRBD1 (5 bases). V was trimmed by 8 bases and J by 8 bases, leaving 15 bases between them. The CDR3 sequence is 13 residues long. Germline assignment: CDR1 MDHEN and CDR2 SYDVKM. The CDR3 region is CASLGLSAEKLFF. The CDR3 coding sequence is TGTGCCAGCTTGGGACTCTCTGCGGAAAAACTGTTTTTT.

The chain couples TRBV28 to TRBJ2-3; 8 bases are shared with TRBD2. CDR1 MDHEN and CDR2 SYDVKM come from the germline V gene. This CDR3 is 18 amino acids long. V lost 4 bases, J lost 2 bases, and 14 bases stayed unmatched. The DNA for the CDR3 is TGTGCCAGCAGTTCCCCCCCGAGCGGGGGTTTCTTCACAGATACGCAGTATTTT. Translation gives CASSSPPSGGFFTDTQYF.

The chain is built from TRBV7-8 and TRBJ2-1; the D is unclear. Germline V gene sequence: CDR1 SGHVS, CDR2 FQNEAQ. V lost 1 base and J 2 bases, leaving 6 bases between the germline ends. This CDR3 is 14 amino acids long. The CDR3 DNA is TGTGCCAGCAGCTTAGGGGGTACCTACAATGAGCAGTTCTTC. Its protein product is CASSLGGTYNEQFF.

CDR3 sequence: CASSPGLAREQYF. The CDR3 DNA sequence: TGTGCCAGCAGTCCCGGCCTAGCGAGGGAGCAGTACTTC. V usage is TRBV27 and J usage is TRBJ2-7, with a weak D call TRBD2 (6 bases). The V gene lost 5 bases and the J gene lost 7 bases, with 15 bases spanning the gap. The germline CDR1 and CDR2 sequences are MNHEY and SMNVEV (reference sequence). The CDR3 runs 13 residues.

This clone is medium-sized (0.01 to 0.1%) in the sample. CDR3 sequence (DNA): TGTGCCAGCAGTTTATCGCCCTTGTCCTCTGGCTACACCTTC. Protein product: CASSLSPLSSGYTF. V usage is TRBV27 and J usage is TRBJ1-2; no clear D. The V gene lost 0 bases and the J gene lost 7 bases, with 12 bases spanning the gap. CDR1 is MNHEY, CDR2 SMNVEV, per germline (reference sequence). The CDR3 runs 14 residues.

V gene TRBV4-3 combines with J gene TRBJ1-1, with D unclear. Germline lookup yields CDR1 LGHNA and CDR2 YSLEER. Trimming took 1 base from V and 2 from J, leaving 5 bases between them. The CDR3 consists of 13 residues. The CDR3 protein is CASSQGRNTEAFF. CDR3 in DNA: TGCGCCAGCAGCCAAGGACGAAACACTGAAGCTTTCTTT.

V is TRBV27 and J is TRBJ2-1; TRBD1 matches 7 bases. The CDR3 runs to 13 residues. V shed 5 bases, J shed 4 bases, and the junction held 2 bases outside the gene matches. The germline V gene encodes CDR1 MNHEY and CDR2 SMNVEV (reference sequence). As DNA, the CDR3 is TGTGCCAGCAGTCAGACAGGGTACAATGAGCAGTTCTTC. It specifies CASSQTGYNEQFF.

The CDR3, as DNA: TGTGCCAGCAGATCTAGCGGGCTCGCCCCCTACAATGAGCAGTTCTTC. Translating it yields CASRSSGLAPYNEQFF. V gene TRBV11-1 combines with J gene TRBJ2-1; TRBD2 agrees at 8 bases. Germline CDR1 and CDR2: SGHAT and FQDESV (reference sequence). Trimming removed 6 bases from V and 2 bases from J; junction bases left unmatched: 9. The CDR3 is 16 residues long.

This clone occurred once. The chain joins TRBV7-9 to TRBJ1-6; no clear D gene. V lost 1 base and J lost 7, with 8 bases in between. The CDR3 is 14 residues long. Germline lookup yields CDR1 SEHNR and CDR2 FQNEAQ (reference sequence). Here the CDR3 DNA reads TGTGCCAGCAGCTTAGAGCGGGGAAATTCACCCCTCCACTTT. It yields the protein CASSLERGNSPLHF.

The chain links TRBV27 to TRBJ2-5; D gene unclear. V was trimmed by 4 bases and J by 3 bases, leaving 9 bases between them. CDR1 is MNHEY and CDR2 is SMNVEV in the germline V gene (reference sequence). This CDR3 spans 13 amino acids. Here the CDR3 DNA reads TGTGCCAGCAGTTCCGGGTGGGAAGAGACCCAGTACTTC. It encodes CASSSGWEETQYF.

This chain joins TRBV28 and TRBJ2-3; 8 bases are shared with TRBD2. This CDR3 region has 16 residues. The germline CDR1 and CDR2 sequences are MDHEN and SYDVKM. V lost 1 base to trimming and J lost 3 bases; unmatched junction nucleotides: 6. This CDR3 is CASSLYAGGETDTQYF. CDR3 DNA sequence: TGTGCCAGCAGTTTATATGCGGGGGGAGAAACAGATACGCAGTATTTT.

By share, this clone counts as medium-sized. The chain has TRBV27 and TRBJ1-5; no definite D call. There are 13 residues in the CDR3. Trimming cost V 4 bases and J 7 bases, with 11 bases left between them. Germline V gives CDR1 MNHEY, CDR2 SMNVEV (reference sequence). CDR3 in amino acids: CASSSEESQPQHF. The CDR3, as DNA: TGTGCCAGCAGTTCGGAGGAGAGCCAGCCCCAGCATTTT.

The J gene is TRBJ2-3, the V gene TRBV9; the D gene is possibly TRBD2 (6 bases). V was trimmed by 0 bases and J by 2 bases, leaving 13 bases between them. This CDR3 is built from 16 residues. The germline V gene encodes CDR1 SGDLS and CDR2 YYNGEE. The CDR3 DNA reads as TGTGCCAGCAGCGTAGAACTAGCATATTCCACAGATACGCAGTATTTT. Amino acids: CASSVELAYSTDTQYF.

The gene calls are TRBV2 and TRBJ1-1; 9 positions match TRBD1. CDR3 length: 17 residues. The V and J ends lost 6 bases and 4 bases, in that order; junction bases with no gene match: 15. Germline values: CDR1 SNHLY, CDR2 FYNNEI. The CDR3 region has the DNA TGTGCCAGCAGCGGCGGTCGAGGAACAGGGGGCGGCACTGAAGCTTTCTTT. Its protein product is CASSGGRGTGGGTEAFF.

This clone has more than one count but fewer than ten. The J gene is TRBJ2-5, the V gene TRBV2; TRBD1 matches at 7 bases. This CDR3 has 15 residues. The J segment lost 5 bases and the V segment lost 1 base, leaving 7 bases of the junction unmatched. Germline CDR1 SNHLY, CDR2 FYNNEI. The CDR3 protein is CASSEGRGKSETQYF. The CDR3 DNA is TGTGCCAGCAGTGAAGGCAGGGGGAAGTCGGAGACCCAGTACTTC.

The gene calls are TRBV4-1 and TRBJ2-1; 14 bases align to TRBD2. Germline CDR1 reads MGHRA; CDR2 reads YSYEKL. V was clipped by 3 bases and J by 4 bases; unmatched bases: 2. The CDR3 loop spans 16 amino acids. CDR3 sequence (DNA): TGCGCCAGCAGCCAGGGACTAGCGGGGGTATACAATGAGCAGTTCTTC. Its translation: CASSQGLAGVYNEQFF.

The CDR3 reads CASSLRDRDYEQYF. CDR3 DNA: TGTGCCAGCAGTCTCAGGGACAGGGACTACGAGCAGTACTTC. The rearrangement uses TRBV28 and TRBJ2-7, with 9 bases identical to TRBD1. V shed 5 bases and J 3 bases; nucleotides not matched to a gene: 5. This CDR3 is 14 amino acids long. Germline V CDR1 and CDR2: MDHEN, SYDVKM.

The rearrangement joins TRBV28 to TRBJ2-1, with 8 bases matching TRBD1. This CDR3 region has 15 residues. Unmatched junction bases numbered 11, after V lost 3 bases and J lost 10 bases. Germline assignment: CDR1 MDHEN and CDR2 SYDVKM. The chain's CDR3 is CASSLWAGGLEEQFF. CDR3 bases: TGTGCCAGCAGTTTGTGGGCAGGGGGCCTGGAGGAGCAGTTCTTC.

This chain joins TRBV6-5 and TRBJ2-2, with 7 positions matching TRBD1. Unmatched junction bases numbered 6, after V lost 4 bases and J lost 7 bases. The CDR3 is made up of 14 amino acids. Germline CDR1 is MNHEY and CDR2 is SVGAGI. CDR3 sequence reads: CASSLTGSGGELFF. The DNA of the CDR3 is TGTGCCAGCAGTTTGACAGGGTCGGGCGGGGAGCTGTTTTTT.

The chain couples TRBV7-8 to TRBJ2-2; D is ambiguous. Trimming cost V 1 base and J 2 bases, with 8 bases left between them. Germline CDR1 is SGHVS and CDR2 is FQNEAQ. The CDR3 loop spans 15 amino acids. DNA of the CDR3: TGTGCCAGCAGCTTAGAGTGGGGAAACACCGGGGAGCTGTTTTTT. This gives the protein CASSLEWGNTGELFF.

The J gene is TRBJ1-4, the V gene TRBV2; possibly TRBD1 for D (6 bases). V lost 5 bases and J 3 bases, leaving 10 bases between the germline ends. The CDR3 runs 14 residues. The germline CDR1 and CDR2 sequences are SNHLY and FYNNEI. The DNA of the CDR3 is TGTGCCAGCAGTTACAGGGTGGCTAATGAAAAACTGTTTTTT. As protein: CASSYRVANEKLFF.

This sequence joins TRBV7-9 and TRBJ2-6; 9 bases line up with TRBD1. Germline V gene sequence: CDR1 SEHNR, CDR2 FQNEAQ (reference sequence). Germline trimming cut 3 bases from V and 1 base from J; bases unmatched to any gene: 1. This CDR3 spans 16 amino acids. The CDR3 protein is CASSLTGGSGANVLTF. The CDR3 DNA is TGTGCCAGCAGCTTGACAGGGGGATCTGGGGCCAACGTCCTGACTTTC.

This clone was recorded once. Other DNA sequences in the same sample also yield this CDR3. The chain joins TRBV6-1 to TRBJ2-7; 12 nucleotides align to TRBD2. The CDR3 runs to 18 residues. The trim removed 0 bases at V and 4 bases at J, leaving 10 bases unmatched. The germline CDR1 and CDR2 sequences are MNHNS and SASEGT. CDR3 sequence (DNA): TGTGCCAGCAGTGAAGCGCGGCTAGCGGGGGGGCCGGTTTACGAGCAGTACTTC. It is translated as CASSEARLAGGPVYEQYF.

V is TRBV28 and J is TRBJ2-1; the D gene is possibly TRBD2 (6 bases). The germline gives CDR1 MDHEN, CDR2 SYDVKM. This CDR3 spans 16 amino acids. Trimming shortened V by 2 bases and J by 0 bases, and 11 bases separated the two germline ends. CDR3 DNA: TGTGCCAGCAGTTTAATGGCGGGGAGCTCCTACAATGAGCAGTTCTTC. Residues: CASSLMAGSSYNEQFF.

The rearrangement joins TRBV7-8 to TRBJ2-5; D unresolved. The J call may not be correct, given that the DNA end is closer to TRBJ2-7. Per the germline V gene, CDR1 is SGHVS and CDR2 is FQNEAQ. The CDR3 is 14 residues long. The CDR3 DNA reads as TGTGCCAGCAGCTTATGGAGCGCGGCCTACGAGCAGTACTTC. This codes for CASSLWSAAYEQYF.

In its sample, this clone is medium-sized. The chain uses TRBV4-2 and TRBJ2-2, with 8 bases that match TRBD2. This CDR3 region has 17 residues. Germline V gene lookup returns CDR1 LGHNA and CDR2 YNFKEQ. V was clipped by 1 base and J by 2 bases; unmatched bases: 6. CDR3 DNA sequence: TGTGCCAGCAGCCAAGGGAGCGGGAGTGGAAACACCGGGGAGCTGTTTTTT. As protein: CASSQGSGSGNTGELFF.

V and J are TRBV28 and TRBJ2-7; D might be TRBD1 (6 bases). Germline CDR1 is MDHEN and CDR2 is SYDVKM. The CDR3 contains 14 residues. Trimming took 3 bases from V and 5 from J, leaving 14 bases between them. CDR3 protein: CASSFLRTADEQYF. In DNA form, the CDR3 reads TGTGCCAGCAGTTTCCTCAGGACAGCGGACGAGCAGTACTTC.

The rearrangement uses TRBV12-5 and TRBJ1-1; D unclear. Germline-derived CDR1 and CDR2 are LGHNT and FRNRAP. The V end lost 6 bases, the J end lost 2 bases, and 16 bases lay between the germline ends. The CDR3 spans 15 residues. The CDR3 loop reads CASGPPKGLNTEAFF. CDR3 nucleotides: TGTGCTAGTGGCCCCCCAAAGGGATTAAACACTGAAGCTTTCTTT. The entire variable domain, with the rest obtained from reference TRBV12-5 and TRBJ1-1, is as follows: DARVTQTPRHKVTEMGQEVTMRCQPILGHNTVFWYRQTMMQGLELLAYFRNRAPLDDSGMPKDRFSAEMPDATLATLKIQPSEPRDSAVYFCASGPPKGLNTEAFFGQGTRLTVV.

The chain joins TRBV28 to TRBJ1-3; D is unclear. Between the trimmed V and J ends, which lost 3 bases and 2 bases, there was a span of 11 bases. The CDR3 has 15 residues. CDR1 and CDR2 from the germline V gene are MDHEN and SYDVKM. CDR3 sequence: CASSLDYSPGNTIYF. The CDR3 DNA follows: TGTGCCAGCAGTTTGGATTATAGTCCTGGAAACACCATATATTTT.